These 5 T cell receptor beta chains were all obtained from the same sample, sequenced in a study of blood T cell repertoires in COVID-19. Sequenced by immunoSEQ multiplex PCR; TCRdb stores in-frame clones only, minus some. The top ten hold approximately 2.5% of the sample, which has approximately 98,000 clones, 88% seen once. The specimen was peripheral blood. The receptors were gathered from a human donor in a cohort sampled during active COVID-19.

The chain couples TRBV2 to TRBJ1-1, with 9 positions matching TRBD1. J was trimmed by 4 bases and V by 6 bases; bases with no gene match: 6. The CDR3 consists of 14 residues. Germline V gene sequence: CDR1 SNHLY, CDR2 FYNNEI. The DNA of the CDR3 is TGTGCCAGCAGAGGGACAGGGAGCGGCACTGAAGCTTTCTTT. Translating it yields CASRGTGSGTEAFF.

This clone was seen once. The rearrangement uses TRBV6-5 and TRBJ1-2, with no clear D. Germline CDR1 reads MNHEY; CDR2 reads SVGAGI. The CDR3 length is 10 residues. V was shortened by 10 bases and J by 5 bases, with 8 bases between the two germline ends. The CDR3 DNA follows: TGTGCCACCTACGGGTATGGCTACACCTTC. Its protein is CATYGYGYTF.

This clone was seen only a few times. The genes are TRBV6-2 or TRBV6-3 and TRBJ1-2, with 8 bases aligning to TRBD1. V dropped 6 bases and J dropped 6; count of bases not matched to a gene: 3. The CDR3 covers 12 residues. Germline assignment: CDR1 MNHEY and CDR2 SVGEGT. The CDR3 spells CASSPTGDGYTF. CDR3 nucleotide sequence: TGTGCCAGCAGCCCGACAGGGGATGGCTACACCTTC.

CDR3 in DNA: TGTGCCAGCAGCTTGTCTCCATTAACCAGTGAGCAGTTCTTC. This translates into CASSLSPLTSEQFF. This chain links TRBV11-1 with TRBJ2-1; D unresolved. The CDR3 runs to 14 residues. The germline V gene has CDR1 SGHAT and CDR2 FQDESV (reference sequence). Trimming removed 3 bases at V and 9 bases at J, with 15 bases between.

The sample holds one count of this clone. This chain connects TRBV6-1 to TRBJ2-1, with 12 bases fitting TRBD2. The germline V gene encodes CDR1 MNHNS and CDR2 SASEGT. V shed 2 bases and J 8 bases; nucleotides not matched to a gene: 7. The CDR3 extends over 16 amino acids. The CDR3 bases are TGTGCCAGCAGTGAATCGACTAGCGGGAGTTGGTATGAGCAGTTCTTC. Its translation: CASSESTSGSWYEQFF.